Detailed here is one T cell receptor beta chain. Its specificity is not known. Among the donors, all were healthy bone marrow donors. The data derive from a study of cytomegalovirus exposure and HLA in healthy donors. Whole-study context: Within the Caucasian-associated ancestry cluster were roughly 79% of the roughly 400 genotyped donors.

The ends were cut back, 0 bases at V and 1 base at J, with 13 bases in the middle. The CDR3 totals 15 residues. Germline V gene data show CDR1 as SQVTM and CDR2 as ANQGSEA. Study-level findings and limits: About 87% or about 30% of the time was how often most TCR beta V segments were productive, according to an earlier analysis.

A multiplex PCR was run with 60 Vbeta primers and 13 Jbeta primers. Sequenced by immunoSEQ multiplex PCR; TCRdb stores in-frame clones only, minus some. The table has under 200,000 clones, over 70% seen once; the top ten hold around 3.9%. The gene calls are TRBV29-1 and TRBJ2-7; D may be TRBD2 (7 bases). The sample comprised PBMCs. The sequence was obtained from a man aged 45-65 years in good health and CMV-seronegative. The DNA of the CDR3 is TGCAGCGTTGAAGATCAGGCGGGGGCTTCCTACGAGCAGTACTTC. It specifies CSVEDQAGASYEQYF.